The 10 T cell receptor beta chains given below trace back to one sample, sequenced in a study of beta chain features in type 1 diabetes. Sequenced material consisted of expressed TCRB transcripts (all of the isolated RNA was reverse transcribed). The table came from immunoSEQ multiplex PCR; TCRdb's copy has only in-frame clones and leaves some out. The sample lists more than 300,000 clones; roughly 12% were seen once. The sequencing input was naive CD4+ T cells from blood. All receptors derive from a man younger than 30 in good health.

In nucleotides, the CDR3 is TGTGCCAGCAGTTATGACAGAAGCACAGATACGCAGTATTTT. The encoded protein is CASSYDRSTDTQYF. V is TRBV6-6 and J is TRBJ2-3, with a possible D match to TRBD1 (5 bases). The CDR3 spans 14 residues. The ends were cut back, 3 bases at V and 0 bases at J, with 7 bases in the middle. Germline values: CDR1 MNHNY, CDR2 SVGAGI (reference sequence).

The V and J genes are TRBV4-2 and TRBJ2-7; D might be TRBD2 (5 bases). Trimming pared 4 bases from V and 0 bases from J, leaving 16 bases between. This CDR3 is built from 16 residues. The V gene's germline CDR1 is LGHNA and CDR2 YNFKEQ. The CDR3 spells CASSRSGLPISYEQYF. CDR3 in DNA: TGTGCCAGCAGCCGGTCTGGACTCCCCATCTCCTACGAGCAGTACTTC.

In its sample, this clone was seen a few times. V is TRBV10-3 and J is TRBJ1-1; TRBD1 agrees at 8 bases. This CDR3 is 14 amino acids long. Germline lookup yields CDR1 ENHRY and CDR2 SYGVKD. J gave up 7 bases and V 6 bases, and 10 bases lay outside the gene matches. The CDR3: CAIRAEQGVSEAFF. In DNA form, the CDR3 reads TGTGCCATCAGAGCAGAACAGGGGGTAAGTGAAGCTTTCTTT.

This clone occurred a few times. The rearrangement joins TRBV6-1 to TRBJ1-1; 8 bases are a match to TRBD1. This CDR3 comprises 15 residues. Germline values: CDR1 MNHNS, CDR2 SASEGT. The V gene end was trimmed by 2 bases and the J gene end by 5 bases; junction bases not matched to a gene: 7. The CDR3 DNA sequence: TGTGCCAGCAGTGAACCCCGACAGGGGAGAACTGAAGCTTTCTTT. Translating gives CASSEPRQGRTEAFF.

This sequence joins TRBV5-8 and TRBJ2-3, with TRBD2 matching 8 bases. V trimming: 0 bases; J trimming: 1 base; junction bases outside the gene matches: 1. Germline CDR1 and CDR2: SGHTS and YDEGEE. The CDR3 is 15 residues long. The CDR3 region has the DNA TGTGCCAGCAGCTTGGGTAGCGGGGGCACAGATACGCAGTATTTT. Encoded protein: CASSLGSGGTDTQYF.

The chain has TRBV9 and TRBJ1-6; 7 bases agree with TRBD1. The CDR3 extends over 16 amino acids. Germline trimming cut 4 bases from V and 5 bases from J; bases unmatched to any gene: 9. Per the germline V gene, CDR1 is SGDLS and CDR2 is YYNGEE. CDR3 loop: CASSISTGSDNSPLHF. The CDR3 region has the DNA TGTGCCAGCAGCATTTCGACAGGGTCGGATAATTCACCCCTCCACTTT. Full variable domain (outside the CDR3, taken from reference TRBV9 and TRBJ1-6): DSGVTQTPKHLITATGQRVTLRCSPRSGDLSVYWYQQSLDQGLQFLIQYYNGEERAKGNILERFSAQQFPDLHSELNLSSLELGDSALYFCASSISTGSDNSPLHFGNGTRLTVT.

This clone has more than one count but fewer than ten. This chain uses TRBV2 with TRBJ1-2; no definite D call. Trimming took off 7 bases at V and 3 bases at J, with 6 bases between the two ends. The CDR3 extends over 11 amino acids. Per the germline V gene, CDR1 is SNHLY and CDR2 is FYNNEI. The CDR3 protein is CASTVDYGYTF. The CDR3, as DNA: TGTGCCAGCACCGTTGACTATGGCTACACCTTC.

The rearrangement links TRBV18 to TRBJ2-1; 8 positions match TRBD1. Trimming cost V 5 bases and J 7 bases; bases outside gene matches: 16. This CDR3 spans 17 amino acids. Per the germline V gene, CDR1 is KGHSH and CDR2 is LQKENI. CDR3 region: CASSSRQDRAQGNEQFF. The CDR3 region has the DNA TGTGCCAGCTCATCACGTCAGGACAGGGCCCAAGGGAATGAGCAGTTCTTC.

The gene calls are TRBV7-2 and TRBJ2-3; TRBD2 agrees at 10 bases. Germline CDR1 SGHTA, CDR2 FQGNSA. CDR3 length equals 16 residues. The V segment lost 5 bases and the J segment 1 base; nucleotides outside the gene matches: 6. As DNA, the CDR3 is TGTGCCAGCAGCCAGCTAGCGGGAGTGGGCACAGATACGCAGTATTTT. This sequence encodes CASSQLAGVGTDTQYF.

This clone was counted between two and nine times. V is TRBV5-6 and J is TRBJ2-3; D perhaps matches TRBD1 (6 bases). CDR3 length: 13 amino acids. Trimming pared 5 bases from V and 1 base from J, leaving 8 bases between. Germline assignment: CDR1 SGHDT and CDR2 YYEEEE. The DNA for the CDR3 is TGTGCCAGCAGGGCAGGGGGCACAGATACGCAGTATTTT. Translating it yields CASRAGGTDTQYF.